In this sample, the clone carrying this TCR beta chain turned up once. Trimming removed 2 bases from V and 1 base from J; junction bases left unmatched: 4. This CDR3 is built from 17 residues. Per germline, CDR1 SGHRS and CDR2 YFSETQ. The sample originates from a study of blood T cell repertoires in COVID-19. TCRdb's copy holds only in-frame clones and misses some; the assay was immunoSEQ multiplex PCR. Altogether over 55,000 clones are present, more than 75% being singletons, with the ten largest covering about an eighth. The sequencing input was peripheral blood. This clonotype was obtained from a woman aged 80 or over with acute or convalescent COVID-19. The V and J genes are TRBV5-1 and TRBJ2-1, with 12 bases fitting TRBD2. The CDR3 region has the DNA TGCGCCAGCAGCTTCAGGACTAGCGGGATTTCCTACAATGAGCAGTTCTTC. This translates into CASSFRTSGISYNEQFF.